This TCR beta chain is from a study of T cell responses to AZD1222 COVID-19 vaccine. Findings of the study overall: Regions left unmutated in variants are reportedly the target of nearly half of spike-specific TCRs.

There are 15 residues in the CDR3. Trimming removed 0 bases at V and 4 bases at J, with 13 bases between. Germline loops: CDR1 SGHRS, CDR2 YFSETQ. The method was immunoSEQ multiplex PCR; TCRdb's version includes in-frame clones alone and lacks a portion of them. The data contain 90,000 to 150,000 clones, roughly 90% of them singletons. Details on this clone: The antigen is undetermined.

The material was peripheral blood, obtained 28 days after the second AZD1222 dose. The V gene is TRBV5-1, the J gene TRBJ1-2; weak D call: TRBD1 (6 bases). The TCR comes from an adult who received the AZD1222 COVID-19 vaccine. DNA for the CDR3: TGCGCCAGCAGCTTGGAGGGGGGTACTGGCTATGGCTACACCTTC. Protein: CASSLEGGTGYGYTF.